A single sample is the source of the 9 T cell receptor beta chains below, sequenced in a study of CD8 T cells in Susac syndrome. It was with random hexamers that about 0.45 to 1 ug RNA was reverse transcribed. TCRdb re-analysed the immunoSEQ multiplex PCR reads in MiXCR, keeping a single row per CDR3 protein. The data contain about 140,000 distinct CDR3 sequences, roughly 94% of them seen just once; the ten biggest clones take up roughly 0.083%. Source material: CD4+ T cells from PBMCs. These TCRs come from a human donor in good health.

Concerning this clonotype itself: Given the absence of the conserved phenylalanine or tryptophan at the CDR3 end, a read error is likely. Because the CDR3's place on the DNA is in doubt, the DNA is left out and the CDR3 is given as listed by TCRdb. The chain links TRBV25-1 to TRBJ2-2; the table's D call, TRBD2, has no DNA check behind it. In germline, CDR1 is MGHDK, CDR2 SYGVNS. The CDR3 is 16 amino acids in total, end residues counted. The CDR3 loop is CASTRTQGPMGREGGL.

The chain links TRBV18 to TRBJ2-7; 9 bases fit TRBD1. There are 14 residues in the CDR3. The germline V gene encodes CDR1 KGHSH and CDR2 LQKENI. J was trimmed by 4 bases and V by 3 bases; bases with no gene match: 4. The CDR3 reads CASSPDRGGYEQYF. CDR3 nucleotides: TGTGCCAGCTCACCGGACAGGGGCGGGTACGAGCAGTACTTC.

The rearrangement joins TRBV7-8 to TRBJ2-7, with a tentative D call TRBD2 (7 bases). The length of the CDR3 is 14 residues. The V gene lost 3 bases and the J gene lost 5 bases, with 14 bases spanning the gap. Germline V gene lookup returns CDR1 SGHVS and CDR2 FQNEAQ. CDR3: CASSLGGPRDEQYF. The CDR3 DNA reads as TGTGCCAGCAGCTTGGGGGGGCCCCGGGACGAGCAGTACTTC.

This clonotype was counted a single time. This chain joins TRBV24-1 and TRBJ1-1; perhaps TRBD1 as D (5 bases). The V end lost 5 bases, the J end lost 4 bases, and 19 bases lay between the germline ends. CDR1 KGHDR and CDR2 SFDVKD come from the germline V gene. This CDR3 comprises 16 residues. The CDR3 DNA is TGTGCCACCAGTGTCCATGCCAGGGAAAAATGCACTGAAGCTTTCTTT. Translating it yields CATSVHAREKCTEAFF.

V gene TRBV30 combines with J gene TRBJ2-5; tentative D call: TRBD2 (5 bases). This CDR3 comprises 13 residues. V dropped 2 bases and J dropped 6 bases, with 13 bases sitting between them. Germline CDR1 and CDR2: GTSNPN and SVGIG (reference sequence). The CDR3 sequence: CAWSWEAAQTQYF. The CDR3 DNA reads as TGTGCCTGGAGTTGGGAAGCGGCCCAGACCCAGTACTTC.

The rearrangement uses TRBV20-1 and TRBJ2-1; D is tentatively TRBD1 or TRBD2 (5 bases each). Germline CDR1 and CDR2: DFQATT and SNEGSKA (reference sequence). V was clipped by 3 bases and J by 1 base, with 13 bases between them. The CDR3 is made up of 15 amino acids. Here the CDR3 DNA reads TGCAGTGCTAGGGGGGATAAAGGGTCCTACAATGAGCAGTTCTTC. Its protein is CSARGDKGSYNEQFF.

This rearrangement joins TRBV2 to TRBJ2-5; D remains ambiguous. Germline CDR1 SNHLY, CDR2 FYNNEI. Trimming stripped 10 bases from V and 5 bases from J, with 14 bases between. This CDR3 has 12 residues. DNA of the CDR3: TGTGCCACCAAAGGAGACCTGGAGACCCAGTACTTC. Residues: CATKGDLETQYF.

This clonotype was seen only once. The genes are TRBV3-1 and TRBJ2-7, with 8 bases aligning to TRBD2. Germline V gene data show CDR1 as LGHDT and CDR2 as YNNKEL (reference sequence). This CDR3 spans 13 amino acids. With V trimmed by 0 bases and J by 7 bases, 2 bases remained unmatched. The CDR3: CASSQDKRGEQYF. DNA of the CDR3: TGTGCCAGCAGCCAAGACAAGCGGGGGGAGCAGTACTTC.

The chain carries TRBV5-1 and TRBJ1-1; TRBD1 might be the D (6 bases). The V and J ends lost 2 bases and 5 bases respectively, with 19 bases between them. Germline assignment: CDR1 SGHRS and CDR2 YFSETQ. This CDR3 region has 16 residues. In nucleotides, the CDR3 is TGCGCCAGCAGCTTCCTGCCAGGTTCGAGGGGGACTGAAGCTTTCTTT. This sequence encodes CASSFLPGSRGTEAFF.